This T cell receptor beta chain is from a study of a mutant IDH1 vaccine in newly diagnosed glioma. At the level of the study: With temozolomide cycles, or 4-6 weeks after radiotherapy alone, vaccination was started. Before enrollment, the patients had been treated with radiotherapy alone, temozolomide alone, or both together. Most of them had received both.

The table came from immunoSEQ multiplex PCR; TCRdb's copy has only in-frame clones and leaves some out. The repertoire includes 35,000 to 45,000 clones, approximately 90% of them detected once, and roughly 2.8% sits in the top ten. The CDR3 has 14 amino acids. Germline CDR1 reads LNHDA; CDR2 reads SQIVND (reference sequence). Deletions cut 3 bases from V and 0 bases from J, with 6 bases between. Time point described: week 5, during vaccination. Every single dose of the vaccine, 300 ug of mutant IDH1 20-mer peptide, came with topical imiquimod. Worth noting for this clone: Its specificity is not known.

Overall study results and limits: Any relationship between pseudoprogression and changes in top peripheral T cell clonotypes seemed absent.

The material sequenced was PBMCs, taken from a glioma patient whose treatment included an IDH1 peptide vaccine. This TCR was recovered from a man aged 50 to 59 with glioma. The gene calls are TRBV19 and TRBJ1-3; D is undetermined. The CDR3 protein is CASSISLSGNTIYF. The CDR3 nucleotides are TGTGCCAGTAGTATTTCTCTCTCTGGAAACACCATATATTTT.